This T cell receptor beta chain appears in the sequencing data of a study of OX40 agonist ivuxolimab in advanced cancers. The study, taken as a whole, reports: Averaged across samples, CD8+ T cells carried more expanded clones than CD4+ did.

V was pared by 0 bases and J by 1 base, with 6 bases between. Per germline, CDR1 SGHRS and CDR2 YFSETQ. The CDR3 runs 14 residues. Method: immunoSEQ multiplex PCR; TCRdb's copy keeps in-frame clones and lacks some. The repertoire has roughly 53,000 clones, 93% of them found once; the top ten carry about 18%. Notes on this clone: Its antigen is not identified.

The sample consisted of CD4+ or CD8+ T cells sorted from blood, taken in a trial of the OX40 agonist ivuxolimab. This chain links TRBV5-1 with TRBJ2-3; D is ambiguous. The source is an adult with an advanced solid tumor such as melanoma, head and neck, liver or kidney cancer. The CDR3 DNA sequence: TGCGCCAGCAGCTTGGACCGAGGCACAGATACGCAGTATTTT. This gives the protein CASSLDRGTDTQYF.